This T cell receptor (beta chain) was observed in a study of CD8 T cells in Susac syndrome. Controls were healthy donors chosen to match patients in age and sex. The RNA, roughly 0.5 to 1 ug, was put through reverse transcription using random hexamers. Amplification of TCR beta CDR3 across 54 Vbeta and 13 Jbeta was performed with immunoSEQ multiplex PCR. Via MiXCR, TCRdb re-called the immunoSEQ multiplex PCR reads, giving one row per CDR3 protein. The sample shows more than 110,000 distinct CDR3 sequences, about 93% of them seen only once. The V gene's germline CDR1 is MNHEY and CDR2 SMNVEV (reference sequence). Unmatched junction bases numbered 5, after V lost 5 bases and J lost 5 bases. The CDR3 loop spans 15 amino acids.

The material sequenced was CD8+ T cells from PBMCs. This chain uses TRBV27 with TRBJ2-1; TRBD2 matches at 11 bases. This sequence was found in a human donor in good health. The CDR3 loop reads CASSPLAGGNNEQFF. In DNA form, the CDR3 reads TGTGCCAGCAGTCCCCTAGCGGGAGGTAACAATGAGCAGTTCTTC.